Listed below are T cell receptor beta chains from one sample, sequenced in a study of identical twins. TCRdb itself ran the 5' RACE reads through MiXCR, one entry per CDR3 protein. The table lists roughly 630,000 distinct CDR3 sequences, just over 7% of them singletons. This sample also belongs to another study, concerning yellow fever vaccine responses in identical twins.

Sequences were obtained from PBMCs. The receptors here all came from a woman aged 18 to 35 in good health. CDR3s include the opening cysteine and the closing phenylalanine or tryptophan. The D gene is left open where the match is weak. Rows may omit the clone size; those that give it use once, few, many or a size class.

v_call,cdr3_length,d_call,j_call,clone_size,cdr3_nt,cdr3_aa
TRBV29-1,16,TRBD2,TRBJ2-1,many,TGCAGCGTTGAAGGGGCTAGCGGGAGGGCCAGGGGTGAGCAGTTCTTC,CSVEGASGRARGEQFF
TRBV9,15,.,TRBJ1-6,few,TGTGCCAGCAGCTCGAGGGACACCATTAATTCACCCCTCCACTTT,CASSSRDTINSPLHF
TRBV20-1,16,.,TRBJ2-1,.,TGCAGTGCTAGTGGACAGACACTAGACCCCGAGGATGAGCAGTTCTTC,CSASGQTLDPEDEQFF
TRBV6-1,15,TRBD1,TRBJ1-1,many,TGTGCCAGCACTATCACGATTACAGGGGGCACTGAAGCTTTCTTT,CASTITITGGTEAFF
TRBV10-3,17,.,TRBJ2-1,.,TGTGCCATCAGTGATGGACCTTGGCGGAGCTCCTACAATGAGCAGTTCTTC,CAISDGPWRSSYNEQFF
TRBV11-2,15,.,TRBJ1-6,.,TGTGCCAGCAGCTTAGAGCCGTTCCGAAATTCACCCCTCCACTTT,CASSLEPFRNSPLHF
TRBV12-3/TRBV12-4,16,TRBD1,TRBJ2-1,many,TGTGCCAGCAGTTTATTGGGACAGGGGGCTCACAATGAGCAGTTCTTC,CASSLLGQGAHNEQFF
TRBV4-1,18,TRBD2,TRBJ2-1,.,TGCGCCAGCAGCCAAGGTGCAGCGGGGGTTCCCTCCTACAATGAGCAGTTCTTC,CASSQGAAGVPSYNEQFF
TRBV12-3/TRBV12-4,13,.,TRBJ2-3,many,TGTGCCAGCACCCCAGCCTGGGCAGATACGCAGTATTTT,CASTPAWADTQYF
TRBV20-1,14,.,TRBJ2-3,few,TGCAGTGCTATCTACAGGGATTTTGGAGATACGCAGTATTTT,CSAIYRDFGDTQYF
TRBV2,15,.,TRBJ2-3,few,TGTGCCAGCAGTGAAGCGCCTAGGACCACAGATACGCAGTATTTT,CASSEAPRTTDTQYF
TRBV20-1,15,.,TRBJ2-2,few,TGCAGTGCCATGTGGGGGCCGGGCAGGGGCGGGGAGCTGTTTTTT,CSAMWGPGRGGELFF
TRBV28,13,.,TRBJ2-1,.,TGTGCCAGCAGTTGGCGAGGGGGTGGTGAGCAGTTCTTC,CASSWRGGGEQFF
TRBV10-3,15,TRBD2,TRBJ2-5,few,TGTGCCATCAGTGAGGCTCCTAGCGGCCAAGAGACCCAGTACTTC,CAISEAPSGQETQYF
TRBV7-9,17,.,TRBJ1-2,few,TGTGCCAGCAGCTTAGCGATGGGACGGACGTCTAACTATGGCTACACCTTC,CASSLAMGRTSNYGYTF
TRBV15,14,TRBD1,TRBJ1-1,.,TGTGCCACCAGTAACCGACAGGGGACCACTGAAGCTTTCTTT,CATSNRQGTTEAFF
TRBV10-3,12,TRBD2,TRBJ2-1,.,TGTGCCATCAGTCTCGTAGCGGGTGAGCAGTTCTTC,CAISLVAGEQFF
TRBV27,18,TRBD1,TRBJ2-5,.,TGTGCCAGCAGTTTATCATGGGGGACAGGGACCCCACAAGAGACCCAGTACTTC,CASSLSWGTGTPQETQYF
TRBV4-2,14,TRBD1,TRBJ2-2,few,TGTGCCAGCACCTTGACAGGGGGCACCGGGGAGCTGTTTTTT,CASTLTGGTGELFF
TRBV4-1,15,.,TRBJ2-3,.,TGCGCCAGCAGCGCTGCCGGGGGGCGCTTAGATACGCAGTATTTT,CASSAAGGRLDTQYF
TRBV6-1,15,.,TRBJ2-7,.,TGTGCCAGCAGTGAATTCGGAGTCCCTCCCTACGAGCAGTACTTC,CASSEFGVPPYEQYF
TRBV7-9,11,.,TRBJ2-3,many,TGTGCCAGCAGCACCACAGATACGCAGTATTTT,CASSTTDTQYF
TRBV5-1,15,.,TRBJ2-2,.,TGCGCCAGCAGCTCGCACTCAATCGACACCGGGGAGCTGTTTTTT,CASSSHSIDTGELFF
TRBV28,11,.,TRBJ2-5,.,TGTGCCAGCACTTACGAAGAGACCCAGTACTTC,CASTYEETQYF
TRBV6-5,14,.,TRBJ2-7,few,TGTGCCAGCAGTTACTCCTCCGACCCCTACGAGCAGTACTTC,CASSYSSDPYEQYF
TRBV3-1,17,TRBD2,TRBJ2-2,few,TGTGCCAGCAGCCACGGAGGACTAGCGGGAGGGACCGGGGAGCTGTTTTTT,CASSHGGLAGGTGELFF
TRBV12-3/TRBV12-4,15,.,TRBJ2-2,few,TGTGCCAGCACCGCCCTGGGGAGTAACACCGGGGAGCTGTTTTTT,CASTALGSNTGELFF
TRBV5-1,14,TRBD2,TRBJ2-2,many,TGCGCCAGCAGCCGGGGGGGTAGCCCCGGGGAGCTGTTTTTT,CASSRGGSPGELFF
TRBV2,13,.,TRBJ2-1,.,TGTGCCAGCAAATGGGGGTCCTACAATGAGCAGTTCTTC,CASKWGSYNEQFF
TRBV20-1,15,TRBD1,TRBJ1-1,few,TGCAGTGCTAGAGGGACAGGTGGGGGGTACACTGAAGCTTTCTTT,CSARGTGGGYTEAFF
TRBV29-1,14,TRBD2,TRBJ2-3,few,TGCAGCGTTGAGTTAGCGGGAGGCCCGGATACGCAGTATTTT,CSVELAGGPDTQYF
TRBV12-5,22,TRBD2,TRBJ2-1,many,TGTGCTAGTGGTTTGGTATTCGAGAAGCGGGAGGGGCCCGATGCCTCCTACAATGAGCAGTTCTTC,CASGLVFEKREGPDASYNEQFF
TRBV6-2/TRBV6-3,17,.,TRBJ2-1,.,TGTGCCAGCAGTTACAGACCACGTATACGCTCCTACAATGAGCAGTTCTTC,CASSYRPRIRSYNEQFF
TRBV15,17,.,TRBJ2-6,few,TGTGCCACTAACGACAGGATCTTTGCCTCTGGGGCCAACGTCCTGACTTTC,CATNDRIFASGANVLTF
TRBV27,17,TRBD2,TRBJ2-3,.,TGTGCCAGCAGTCGCCGACTAGCGGGGGCCAGCACAGATACGCAGTATTTT,CASSRRLAGASTDTQYF
TRBV11-2,15,TRBD1,TRBJ2-2,few,TGTGCCAGCAGCCCAATGACAGGGTCCGGCGGGGAGCTGTTTTTT,CASSPMTGSGGELFF
TRBV24-1,15,TRBD1,TRBJ2-1,.,TGTGCCACCGGAGTTGGGACAGGGTTTAGCAATGAGCAGTTCTTC,CATGVGTGFSNEQFF
TRBV5-1,14,.,TRBJ2-1,many,TGCGCCAGCAGCTTAGGACAGCTAGGGAATGAGCAGTTCTTC,CASSLGQLGNEQFF
TRBV6-1,16,.,TRBJ2-2,few,TGTGCCAGCAGCGAGAATGCGGGAACGAACACCGGGGAGCTGTTTTTT,CASSENAGTNTGELFF
TRBV29-1,15,.,TRBJ2-2,many,TGCAGCTGCGGTGCGGCGGACGCGAACACCGGGGAGCTGTTTTTT,CSCGAADANTGELFF
TRBV6-1,16,TRBD2,TRBJ2-3,many,TGTGCCAGCAGTAGCGGACTAGCCCTAAGCACAGATACGCAGTATTTT,CASSSGLALSTDTQYF
TRBV6-1,16,.,TRBJ2-5,few,TGTGCCAGCAGTGGCCCTCACCGGGGCCCACAAGAGACCCAGTACTTC,CASSGPHRGPQETQYF
TRBV18,14,.,TRBJ1-5,many,TGTGCCAGCTCCGAGGGGGGTAGCAATCAGCCCCAGCATTTT,CASSEGGSNQPQHF
TRBV5-1,15,TRBD2,TRBJ2-7,.,TGCGCCAGCAGCTTGGTGGGCGGGAGCCCCTACGAGCAGTACTTC,CASSLVGGSPYEQYF
TRBV20-1,13,.,TRBJ2-1,many,TGCAGTGCTAGAGTAGTCGCCTCGGGGGAGCAGTTCTTC,CSARVVASGEQFF